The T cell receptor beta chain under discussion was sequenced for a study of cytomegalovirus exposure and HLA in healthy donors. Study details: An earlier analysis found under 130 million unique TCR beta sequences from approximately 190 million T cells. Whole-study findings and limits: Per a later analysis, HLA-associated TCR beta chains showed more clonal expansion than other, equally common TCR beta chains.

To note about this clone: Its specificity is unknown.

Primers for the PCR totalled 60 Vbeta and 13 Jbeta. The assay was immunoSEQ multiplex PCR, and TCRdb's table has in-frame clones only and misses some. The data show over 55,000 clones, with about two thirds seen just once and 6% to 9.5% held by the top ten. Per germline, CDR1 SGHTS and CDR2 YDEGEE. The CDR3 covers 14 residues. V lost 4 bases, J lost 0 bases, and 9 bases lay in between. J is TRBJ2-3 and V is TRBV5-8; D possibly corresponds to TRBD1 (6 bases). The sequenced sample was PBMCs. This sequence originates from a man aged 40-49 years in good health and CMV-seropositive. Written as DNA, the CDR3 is TGTGCCAGCAGCAGGACAGCTAGCACAGATACGCAGTATTTT. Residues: CASSRTASTDTQYF.